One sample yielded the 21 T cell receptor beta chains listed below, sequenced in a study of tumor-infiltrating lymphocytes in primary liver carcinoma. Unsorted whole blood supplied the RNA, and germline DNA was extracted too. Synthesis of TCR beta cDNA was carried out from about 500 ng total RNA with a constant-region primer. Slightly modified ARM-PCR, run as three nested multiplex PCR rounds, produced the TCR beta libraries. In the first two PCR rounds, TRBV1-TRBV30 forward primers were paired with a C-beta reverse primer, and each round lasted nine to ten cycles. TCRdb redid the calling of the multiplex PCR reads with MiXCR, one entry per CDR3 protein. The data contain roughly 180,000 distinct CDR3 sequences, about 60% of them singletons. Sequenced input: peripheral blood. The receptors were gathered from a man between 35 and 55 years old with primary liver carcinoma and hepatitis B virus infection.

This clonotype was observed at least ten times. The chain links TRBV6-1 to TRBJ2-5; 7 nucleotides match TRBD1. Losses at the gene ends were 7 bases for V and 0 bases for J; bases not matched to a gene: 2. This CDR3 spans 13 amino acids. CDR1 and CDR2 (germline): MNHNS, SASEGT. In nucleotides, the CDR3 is TGTGCCAGCACGACAGGGCACCAAGAGACCCAGTACTTC. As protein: CASTTGHQETQYF.

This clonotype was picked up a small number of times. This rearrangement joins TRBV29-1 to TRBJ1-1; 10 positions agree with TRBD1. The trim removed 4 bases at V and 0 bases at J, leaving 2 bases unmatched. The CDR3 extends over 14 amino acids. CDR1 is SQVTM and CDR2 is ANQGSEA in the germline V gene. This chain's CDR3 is CSVGQGALNTEAFF. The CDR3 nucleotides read TGCAGCGTTGGACAGGGGGCTTTGAACACTGAAGCTTTCTTT. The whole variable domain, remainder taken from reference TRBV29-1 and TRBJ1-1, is SAVISQKPSRDICQRGTSLTIQCQVDSQVTMMFWYRQQPGQSLTLIATANQGSEATYESGFVIDKFPISRPNLTFSTLTVSNMSPEDSSIYLCSVGQGALNTEAFFGQGTRLTVV.

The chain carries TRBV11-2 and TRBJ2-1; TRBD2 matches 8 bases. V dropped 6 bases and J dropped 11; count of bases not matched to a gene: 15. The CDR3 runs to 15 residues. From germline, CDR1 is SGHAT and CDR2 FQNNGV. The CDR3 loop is CASRHISGMASKQFF. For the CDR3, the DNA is TGTGCCAGCAGGCATATTAGCGGGATGGCCTCAAAGCAGTTCTTC.

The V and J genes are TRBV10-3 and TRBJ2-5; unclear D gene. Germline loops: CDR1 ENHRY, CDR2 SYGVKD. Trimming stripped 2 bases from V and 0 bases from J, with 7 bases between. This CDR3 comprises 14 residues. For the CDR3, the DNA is TGTGCCATCAGTGAGGGGCGGAACCAAGAGACCCAGTACTTC. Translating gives CAISEGRNQETQYF.

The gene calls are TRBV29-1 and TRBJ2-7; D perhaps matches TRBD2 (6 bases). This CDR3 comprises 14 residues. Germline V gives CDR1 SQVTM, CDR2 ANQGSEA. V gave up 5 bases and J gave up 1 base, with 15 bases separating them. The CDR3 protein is CSVKRDGLSYEQYF. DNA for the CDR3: TGCAGCGTTAAAAGAGATGGACTATCCTACGAGCAGTACTTC.

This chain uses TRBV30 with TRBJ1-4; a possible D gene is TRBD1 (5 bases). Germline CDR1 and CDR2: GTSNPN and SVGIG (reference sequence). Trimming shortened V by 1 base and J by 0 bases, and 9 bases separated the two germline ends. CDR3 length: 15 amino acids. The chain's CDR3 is CAWSAGESTNEKLFF. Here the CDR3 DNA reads TGTGCCTGGAGTGCGGGGGAGTCAACTAATGAAAAACTGTTTTTT.

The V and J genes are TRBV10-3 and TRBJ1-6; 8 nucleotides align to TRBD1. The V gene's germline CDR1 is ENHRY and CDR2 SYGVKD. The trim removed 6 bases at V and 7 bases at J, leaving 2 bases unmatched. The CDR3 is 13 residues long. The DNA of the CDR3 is TGTGCCATCAGGGGACAGGCCAATTCACCCCTCCACTTT. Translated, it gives CAIRGQANSPLHF.

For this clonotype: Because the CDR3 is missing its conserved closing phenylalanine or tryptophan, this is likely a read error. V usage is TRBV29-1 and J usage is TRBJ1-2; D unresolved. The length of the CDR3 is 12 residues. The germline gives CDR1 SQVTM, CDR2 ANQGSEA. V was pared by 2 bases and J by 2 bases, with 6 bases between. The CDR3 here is CSVELRNYGYTL. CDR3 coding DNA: TGCAGCGTTGAACTCCGGAACTATGGCTACACCTTG.

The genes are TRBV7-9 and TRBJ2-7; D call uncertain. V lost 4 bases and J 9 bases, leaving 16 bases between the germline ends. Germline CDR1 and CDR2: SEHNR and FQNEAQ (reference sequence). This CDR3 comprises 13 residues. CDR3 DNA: TGTGCCAGCAGCTCCGATTCGGGTACCGTGCAGTACTTC. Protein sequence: CASSSDSGTVQYF.

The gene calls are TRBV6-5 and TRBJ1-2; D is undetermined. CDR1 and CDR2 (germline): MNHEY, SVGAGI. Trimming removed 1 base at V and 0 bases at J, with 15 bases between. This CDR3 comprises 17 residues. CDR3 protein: CASSYCYQITANYGYTF. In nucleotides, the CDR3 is TGTGCCAGCAGTTACTGCTACCAAATAACAGCTAACTATGGCTACACCTTC.

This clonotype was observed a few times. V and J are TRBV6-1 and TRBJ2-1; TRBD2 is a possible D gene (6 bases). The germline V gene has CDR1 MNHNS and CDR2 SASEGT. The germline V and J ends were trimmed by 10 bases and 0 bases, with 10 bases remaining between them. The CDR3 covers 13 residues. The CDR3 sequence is CATSGDSYNEQFF. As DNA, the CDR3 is TGTGCCACCTCGGGGGACTCCTACAATGAGCAGTTCTTC.

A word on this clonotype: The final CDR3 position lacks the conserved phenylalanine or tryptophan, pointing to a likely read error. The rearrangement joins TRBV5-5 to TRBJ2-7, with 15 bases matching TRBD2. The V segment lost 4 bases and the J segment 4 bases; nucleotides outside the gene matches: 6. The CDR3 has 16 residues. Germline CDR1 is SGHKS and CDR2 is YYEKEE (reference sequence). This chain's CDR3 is CASSPGLAGGRYEQYL. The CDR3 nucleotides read TGTGCCAGCAGCCCGGGACTAGCGGGAGGAAGATACGAGCAGTACCTC.

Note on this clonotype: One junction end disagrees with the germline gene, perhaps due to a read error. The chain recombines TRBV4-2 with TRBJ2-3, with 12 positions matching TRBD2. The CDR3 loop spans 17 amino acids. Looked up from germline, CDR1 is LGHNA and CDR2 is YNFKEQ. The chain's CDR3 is CVSSYDILAGGPDTQYF. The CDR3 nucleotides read TGTGTCAGCAGCTACGACATCCTAGCGGGAGGGCCAGATACGCAGTATTTT.

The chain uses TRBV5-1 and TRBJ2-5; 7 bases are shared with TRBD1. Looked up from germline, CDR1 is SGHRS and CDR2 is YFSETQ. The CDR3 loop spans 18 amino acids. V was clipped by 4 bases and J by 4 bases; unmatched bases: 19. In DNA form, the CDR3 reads TGCGCCAGCAGCCGAGAGGGTATCGGGACAGTGGCGTTAGAGACCCAGTACTTC. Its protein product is CASSREGIGTVALETQYF. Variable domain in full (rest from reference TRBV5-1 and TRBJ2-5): KAGVTQTPRYLIKTRGQQVTLSCSPISGHRSVSWYQQTPGQGLQFLFEYFSETQRNKGNFPGRFSGRQFSNSRSEMNVSTLELGDSALYLCASSREGIGTVALETQYFGPGTRLLVL.

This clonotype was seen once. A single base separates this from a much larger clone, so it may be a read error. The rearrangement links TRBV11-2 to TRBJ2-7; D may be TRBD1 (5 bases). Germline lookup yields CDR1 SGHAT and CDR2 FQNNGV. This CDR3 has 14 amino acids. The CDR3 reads CASGLGVAAYEQYF. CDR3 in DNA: TGTGCCAGCGGCTTAGGGGTCGCCGCGTACGAGCAGTACTTC.

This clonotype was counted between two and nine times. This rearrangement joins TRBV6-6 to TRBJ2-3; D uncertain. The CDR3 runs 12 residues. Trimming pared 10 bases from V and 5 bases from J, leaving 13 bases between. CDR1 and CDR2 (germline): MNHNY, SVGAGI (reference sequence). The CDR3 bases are TGTGCCACCAAGCCTGGTGGAGATACGCAGTATTTT. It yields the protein CATKPGGDTQYF.

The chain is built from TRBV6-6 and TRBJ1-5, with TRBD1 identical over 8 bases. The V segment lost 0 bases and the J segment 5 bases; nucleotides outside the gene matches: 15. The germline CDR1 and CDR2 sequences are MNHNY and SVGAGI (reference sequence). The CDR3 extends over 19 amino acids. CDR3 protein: CASSYSQGEQGGIYQPQHF. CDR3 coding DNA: TGTGCCAGCAGTTACTCACAGGGAGAACAGGGGGGGATTTATCAGCCCCAGCATTTT.

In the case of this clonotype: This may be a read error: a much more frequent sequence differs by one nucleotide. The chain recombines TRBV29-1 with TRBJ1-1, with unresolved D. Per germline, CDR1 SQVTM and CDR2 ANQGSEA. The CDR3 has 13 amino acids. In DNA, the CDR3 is TGCAGGGTTGAGCAGCAGCCTAATACTGAAGCTTTCTTT. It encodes CRVEQQPNTEAFF.

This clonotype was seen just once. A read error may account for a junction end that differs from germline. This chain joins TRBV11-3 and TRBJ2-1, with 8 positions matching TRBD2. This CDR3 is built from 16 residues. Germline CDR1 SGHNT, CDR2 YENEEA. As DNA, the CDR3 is TGTCCCAGCGGCTTATCAGGGACTAGTGGGAGAGGTGAGCAGTTCTTC. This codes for CPSGLSGTSGRGEQFF.

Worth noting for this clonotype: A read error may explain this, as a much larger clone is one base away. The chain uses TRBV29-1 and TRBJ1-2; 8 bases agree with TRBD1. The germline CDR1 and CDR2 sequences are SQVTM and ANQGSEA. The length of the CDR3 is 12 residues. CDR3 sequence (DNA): TGCAGCGCTTCGGACAGGGTCGTTGGCTGCACCTTC. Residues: CSASDRVVGCTF.

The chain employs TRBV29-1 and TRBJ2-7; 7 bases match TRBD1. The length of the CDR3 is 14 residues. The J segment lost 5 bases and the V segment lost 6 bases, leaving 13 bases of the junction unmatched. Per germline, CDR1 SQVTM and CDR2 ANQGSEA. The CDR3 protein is CSVGYRGESHEQYF. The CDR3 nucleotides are TGCAGCGTGGGTTACAGGGGAGAGAGCCACGAGCAGTACTTC.